These 12 T cell receptor beta chains were all obtained from the same sample, sequenced in a study of shared clonotypes between healthy human individuals. Sequencing was performed with immunoSEQ multiplex PCR; in TCRdb, only in-frame clones are kept and a portion is missing. The sample consists of fewer than 200,000 clones, 90% to 95% of them appearing once. The specimen was naive CD4+ T cells sorted from blood. The subset here: CD45RA+ positively selected. The receptors originated from a woman younger than 45 in good health.

The J gene is TRBJ2-5, the V gene TRBV21-1; the DNA was not compared with TRBD2, the D call given in the table. TRBV21-1 counts as a pseudogene. The CDR3 is 16 amino acids. CDR3 bases: TGTGCCAGCAGCAAAGTCCTCCGCGGGAGTAAAGAGACCCAGTACTTC. This encodes CASSKVLRGSKETQYF.

V gene TRBV29-1 combines with J gene TRBJ1-3, with D possibly TRBD1 on 5 matching bases. The ends were cut back, 5 bases at V and 2 bases at J, with 13 bases in the middle. Germline V gives CDR1 SQVTM, CDR2 ANQGSEA. This CDR3 region has 14 residues. As DNA, the CDR3 is TGCAGCGTTATCGGGGGGTTTGCTGGAAACACCATATATTTT. Translating it yields CSVIGGFAGNTIYF.

This chain joins TRBV15 and TRBJ1-1; D gene ambiguous. The CDR3 spans 14 residues. The V and J ends lost 2 bases and 1 base respectively, with 8 bases between them. Germline CDR1 LNHNV, CDR2 YYDKDF (reference sequence). CDR3 sequence (DNA): TGTGCCACCAGCAGAAAGCAGGCGAACACTGAAGCTTTCTTT. Its protein is CATSRKQANTEAFF.

The chain is built from TRBV6-1 and TRBJ2-3, with TRBD1 matching 8 bases. Per the germline V gene, CDR1 is MNHNS and CDR2 is SASEGT. Losses at the gene ends were 4 bases for V and 7 bases for J; bases not matched to a gene: 4. The CDR3 consists of 13 residues. In DNA form, the CDR3 reads TGTGCCAGCAGTGGACAGGGGACGAATACGCAGTATTTT. Translated: CASSGQGTNTQYF.

The chain employs TRBV18 and TRBJ2-7; 13 positions match TRBD2. The CDR3 runs to 18 residues. Germline CDR1 and CDR2: KGHSH and LQKENI. J lost 4 bases, V lost 3 bases, and 12 bases had no gene match. CDR3 loop: CASSPAGTSGVTLYEQYF. DNA for the CDR3: TGTGCCAGCTCACCGGCCGGGACTAGCGGGGTTACTCTTTACGAGCAGTACTTC. The whole variable domain, filled in from reference TRBV18 and TRBJ2-7, reads NAGVMQNPRHLVRRRGQEARLRCSPMKGHSHVYWYRQLPEEGLKFMVYLQKENIIDESGMPKERFSAEFPKEGPSILRIQQVVRGDSAAYFCASSPAGTSGVTLYEQYFGPGTRLTVT.

This clone was detected only once. V is TRBV7-9 and J is TRBJ1-5; D is ambiguous. Trimming stripped 0 bases from V and 1 base from J, with 7 bases between. CDR3 size: 15 residues. Germline V CDR1 and CDR2: SEHNR, FQNEAQ (reference sequence). The CDR3 sequence is CASSLAHGSNQPQHF. The CDR3 coding sequence is TGTGCCAGCAGCTTAGCTCATGGGAGCAATCAGCCCCAGCATTTT. Full variable domain (missing parts from reference TRBV7-9 and TRBJ1-5): DTGVSQNPRHKITKRGQNVTFRCDPISEHNRLYWYRQTLGQGPEFLTYFQNEAQLEKSRLLSDRFSAERPKGSFSTLEIQRTEQGDSAMYLCASSLAHGSNQPQHFGDGTRLSIL.

V usage is TRBV5-1 and J usage is TRBJ1-2; a weak D match, TRBD1 (6 bases). This CDR3 region has 17 residues. V was clipped by 2 bases and J by 4 bases, with 21 bases between them. Germline assignment: CDR1 SGHRS and CDR2 YFSETQ. DNA for the CDR3: TGCGCCAGCAGCTTCCTAGACACAAAACAGGGTCCCTATGGCTACACCTTC. Protein: CASSFLDTKQGPYGYTF.

J is TRBJ2-2 and V is TRBV21-1; the table's D call, TRBD1, has no DNA check behind it. TRBV21-1 has pseudogene status. The length of the CDR3 is 16 residues. In nucleotides, the CDR3 is TGTGCCAGCAGCAAAGAGGGCAGGGCGAACACCGGGGAGCTGTTTTTT. It is translated as CASSKEGRANTGELFF.

This chain connects TRBV11-2 to TRBJ1-4; D possibly corresponds to TRBD1 (5 bases). Trimming removed 3 bases at V and 1 base at J, with 9 bases between. The CDR3 runs to 15 residues. Germline lookup yields CDR1 SGHAT and CDR2 FQNNGV. The CDR3 DNA follows: TGTGCCAGCAGCTTGTCTGGGGGAACTAATGAAAAACTGTTTTTT. Translated: CASSLSGGTNEKLFF.

The chain carries TRBV11-2 and TRBJ2-1, with 7 bases aligning to TRBD1. J was trimmed by 5 bases and V by 3 bases; bases with no gene match: 1. The germline V gene has CDR1 SGHAT and CDR2 FQNNGV. The CDR3 loop spans 13 amino acids. The CDR3 DNA sequence: TGTGCCAGCAGCTTTGACAGGGACAATGAGCAGTTCTTC. Encoded protein: CASSFDRDNEQFF.

The DNA of the CDR3 is TGTGCCAGCTCTGGTTCGGTGGCGGGAGGAGGAGTGGGACAGTACTTC. Its protein product is CASSGSVAGGGVGQYF. This chain uses TRBV18 with TRBJ2-7, with 8 bases that match TRBD2. After removal of 6 bases from V and 10 bases from J, the junction contained 20 bases not matched to a gene. In germline, CDR1 is KGHSH, CDR2 LQKENI. This CDR3 comprises 16 residues.

J is TRBJ1-6 and V is TRBV6-1; D gene uncertain. Germline V CDR1 and CDR2: MNHNS, SASEGT. V shed 1 base and J shed 7 bases, with 5 bases lying between them. The CDR3 extends over 13 amino acids. CDR3 region: CASSEGRNSPLHF. The CDR3 DNA reads TGTGCCAGCAGTGAAGGGCGGAATTCACCCCTCCACTTT.